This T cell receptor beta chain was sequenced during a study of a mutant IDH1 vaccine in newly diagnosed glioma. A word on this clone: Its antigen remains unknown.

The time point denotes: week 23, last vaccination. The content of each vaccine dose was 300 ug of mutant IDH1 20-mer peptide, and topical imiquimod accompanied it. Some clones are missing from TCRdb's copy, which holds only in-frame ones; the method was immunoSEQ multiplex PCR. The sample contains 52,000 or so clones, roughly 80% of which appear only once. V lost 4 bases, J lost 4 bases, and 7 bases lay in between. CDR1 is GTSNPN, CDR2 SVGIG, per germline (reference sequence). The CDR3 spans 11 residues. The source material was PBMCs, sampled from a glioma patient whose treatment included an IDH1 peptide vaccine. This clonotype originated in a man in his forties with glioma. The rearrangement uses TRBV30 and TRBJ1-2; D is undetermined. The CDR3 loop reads CAWMRTYGYTF. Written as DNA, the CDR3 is TGTGCCTGGATGAGGACCTATGGCTACACCTTC.